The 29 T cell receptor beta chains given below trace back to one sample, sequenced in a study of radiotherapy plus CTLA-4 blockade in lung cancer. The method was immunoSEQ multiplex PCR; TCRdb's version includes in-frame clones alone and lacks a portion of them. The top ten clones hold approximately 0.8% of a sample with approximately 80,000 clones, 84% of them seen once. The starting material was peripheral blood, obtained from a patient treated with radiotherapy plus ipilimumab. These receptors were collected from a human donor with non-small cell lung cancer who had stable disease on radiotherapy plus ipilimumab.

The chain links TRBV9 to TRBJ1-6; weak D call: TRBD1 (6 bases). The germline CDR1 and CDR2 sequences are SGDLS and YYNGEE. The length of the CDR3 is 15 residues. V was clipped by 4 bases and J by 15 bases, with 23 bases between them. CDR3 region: CASSTIKGGFADLHF. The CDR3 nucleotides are TGTGCCAGCAGCACTATAAAGGGGGGGTTTGCCGACCTCCACTTT. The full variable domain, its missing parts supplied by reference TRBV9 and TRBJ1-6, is DSGVTQTPKHLITATGQRVTLRCSPRSGDLSVYWYQQSLDQGLQFLIQYYNGEERAKGNILERFSAQQFPDLHSELNLSSLELGDSALYFCASSTIKGGFADLHFGNGTRLTVT.

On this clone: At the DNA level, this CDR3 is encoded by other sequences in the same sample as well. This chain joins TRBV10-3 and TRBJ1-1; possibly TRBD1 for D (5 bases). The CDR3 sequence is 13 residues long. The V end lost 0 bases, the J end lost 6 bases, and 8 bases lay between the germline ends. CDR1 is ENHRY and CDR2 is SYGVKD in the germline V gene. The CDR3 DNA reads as TGTGCCATCAGTGAGTCGGGGCGTGCTGAAGCTTTCTTT. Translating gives CAISESGRAEAFF.

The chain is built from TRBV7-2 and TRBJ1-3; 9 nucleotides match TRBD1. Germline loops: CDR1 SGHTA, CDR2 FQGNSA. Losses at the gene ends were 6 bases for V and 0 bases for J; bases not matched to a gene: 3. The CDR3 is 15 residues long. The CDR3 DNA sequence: TGTGCCAGCAGTACGGGACAGGGCTCTGGAAACACCATATATTTT. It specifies CASSTGQGSGNTIYF.

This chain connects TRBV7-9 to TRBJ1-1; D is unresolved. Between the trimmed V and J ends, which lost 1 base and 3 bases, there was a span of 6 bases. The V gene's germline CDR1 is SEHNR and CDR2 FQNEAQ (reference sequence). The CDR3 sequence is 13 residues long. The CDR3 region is CASSLDGDTEAFF. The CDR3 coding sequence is TGTGCCAGCAGCTTAGATGGGGACACTGAAGCTTTCTTT.

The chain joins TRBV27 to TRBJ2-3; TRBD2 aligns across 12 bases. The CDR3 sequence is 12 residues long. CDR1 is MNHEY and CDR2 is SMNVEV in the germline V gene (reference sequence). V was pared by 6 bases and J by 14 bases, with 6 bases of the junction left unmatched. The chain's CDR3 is CASSGTSGSPYF. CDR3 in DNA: TGTGCCAGCAGCGGGACTAGCGGGTCCCCGTATTTT.

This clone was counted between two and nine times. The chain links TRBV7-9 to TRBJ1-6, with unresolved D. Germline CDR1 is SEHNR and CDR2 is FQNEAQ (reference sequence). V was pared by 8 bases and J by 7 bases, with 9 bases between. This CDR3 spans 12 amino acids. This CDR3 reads CASVRGNSPLHF. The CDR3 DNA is TGTGCCAGCGTCCGGGGAAATTCACCCCTCCACTTT.

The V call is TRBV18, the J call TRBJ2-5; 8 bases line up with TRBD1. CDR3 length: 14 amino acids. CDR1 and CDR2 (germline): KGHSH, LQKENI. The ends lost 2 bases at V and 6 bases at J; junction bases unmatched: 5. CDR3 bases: TGTGCCAGCTCACCAGGGACAGGTCATAAGACCCAGTACTTC. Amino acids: CASSPGTGHKTQYF.

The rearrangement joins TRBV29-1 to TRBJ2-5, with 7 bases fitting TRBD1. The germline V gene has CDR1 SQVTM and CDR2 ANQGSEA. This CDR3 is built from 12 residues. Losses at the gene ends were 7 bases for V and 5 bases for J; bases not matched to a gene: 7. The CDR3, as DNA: TGCAGCGCTTACAGGGGCGGGGAGACCCAGTACTTC. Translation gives CSAYRGGETQYF.

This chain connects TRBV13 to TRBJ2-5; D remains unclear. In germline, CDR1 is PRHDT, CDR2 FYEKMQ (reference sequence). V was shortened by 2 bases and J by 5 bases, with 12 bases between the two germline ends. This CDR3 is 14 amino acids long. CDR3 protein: CASSLPQESETQYF. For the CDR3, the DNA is TGTGCCAGCAGCTTACCGCAGGAGTCGGAGACCCAGTACTTC.

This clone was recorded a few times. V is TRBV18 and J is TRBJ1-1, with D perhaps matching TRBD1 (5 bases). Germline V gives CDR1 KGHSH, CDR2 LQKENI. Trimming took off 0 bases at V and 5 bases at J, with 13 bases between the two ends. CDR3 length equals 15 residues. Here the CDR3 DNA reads TGTGCCAGCTCACCACCCGGGACCCTGAGGACTGAAGCTTTCTTT. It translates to CASSPPGTLRTEAFF. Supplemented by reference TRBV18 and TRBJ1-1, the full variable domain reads NAGVMQNPRHLVRRRGQEARLRCSPMKGHSHVYWYRQLPEEGLKFMVYLQKENIIDESGMPKERFSAEFPKEGPSILRIQQVVRGDSAAYFCASSPPGTLRTEAFFGQGTRLTVV.

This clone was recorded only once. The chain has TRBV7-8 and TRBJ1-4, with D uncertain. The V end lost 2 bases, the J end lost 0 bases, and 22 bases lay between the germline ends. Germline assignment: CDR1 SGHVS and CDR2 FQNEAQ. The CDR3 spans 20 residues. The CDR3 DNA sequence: TGTGCCAGCAGCTTATTCTCTAGGGCCCGAAGCGGGGCAACTAATGAAAAACTGTTTTTT. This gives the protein CASSLFSRARSGATNEKLFF.

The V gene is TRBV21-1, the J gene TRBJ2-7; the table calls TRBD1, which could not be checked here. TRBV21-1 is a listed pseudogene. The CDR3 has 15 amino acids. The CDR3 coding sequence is TGTGCCAGCAGCGAACGGACAGGGGGCAAGTACGAGCAGTACTTC. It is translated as CASSERTGGKYEQYF.

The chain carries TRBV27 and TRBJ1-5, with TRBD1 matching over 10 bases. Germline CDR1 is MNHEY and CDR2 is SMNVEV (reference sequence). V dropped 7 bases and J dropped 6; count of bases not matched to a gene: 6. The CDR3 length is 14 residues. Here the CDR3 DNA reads TGTGCCAGCAATGACAGGGGGCGCGGTCAGCCCCAGCATTTT. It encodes CASNDRGRGQPQHF.

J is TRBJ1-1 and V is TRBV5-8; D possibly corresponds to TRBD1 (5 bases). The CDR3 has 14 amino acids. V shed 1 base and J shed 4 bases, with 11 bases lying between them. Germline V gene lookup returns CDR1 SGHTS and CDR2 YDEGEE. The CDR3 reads CASSLLTGLTEAFF. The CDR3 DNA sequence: TGTGCCAGCAGCTTGTTAACGGGGCTCACTGAAGCTTTCTTT.

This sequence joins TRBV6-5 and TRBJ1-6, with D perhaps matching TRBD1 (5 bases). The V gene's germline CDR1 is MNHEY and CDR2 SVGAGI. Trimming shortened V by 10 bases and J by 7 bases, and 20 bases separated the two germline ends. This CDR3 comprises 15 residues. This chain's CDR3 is CANSKGGTGNSPLHF. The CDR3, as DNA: TGTGCCAACTCGAAGGGAGGGACGGGGAATTCACCCCTCCACTTT.

CDR3 nucleotide sequence: TGTGCCAGCAGCCGTACTAGTTCCCACGAGCAGTACTTC. As protein: CASSRTSSHEQYF. The gene calls are TRBV11-3 and TRBJ2-7; D is perhaps TRBD2 (5 bases). CDR1 and CDR2 (germline): SGHNT, YENEEA. The CDR3 covers 13 residues. V was clipped by 5 bases and J by 5 bases, with 13 bases between them.

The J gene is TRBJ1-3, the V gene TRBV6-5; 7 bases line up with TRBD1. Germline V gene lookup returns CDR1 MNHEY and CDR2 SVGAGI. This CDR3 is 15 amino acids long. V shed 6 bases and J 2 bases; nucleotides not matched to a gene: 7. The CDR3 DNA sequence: TGTGCCAGCAGACACATCCAGGGGGCTGGAAACACCATATATTTT. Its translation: CASRHIQGAGNTIYF.

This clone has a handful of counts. CDR3 residues: CATGQGNGGNQPQHF. The DNA for the CDR3 is TGTGCAACCGGACAGGGTAATGGAGGCAATCAGCCCCAGCATTTT. The chain is built from TRBV6-5 and TRBJ1-5; 8 bases agree with TRBD1. The CDR3 sequence is 15 residues long. CDR1 is MNHEY and CDR2 is SVGAGI in the germline V gene.

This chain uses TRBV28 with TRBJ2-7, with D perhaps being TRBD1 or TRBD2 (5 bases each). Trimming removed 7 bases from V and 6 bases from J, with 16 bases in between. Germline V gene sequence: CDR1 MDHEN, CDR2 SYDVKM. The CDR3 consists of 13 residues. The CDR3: CASTSRESFEQYF. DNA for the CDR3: TGTGCCAGCACCAGCAGGGAGAGCTTCGAGCAGTACTTC.

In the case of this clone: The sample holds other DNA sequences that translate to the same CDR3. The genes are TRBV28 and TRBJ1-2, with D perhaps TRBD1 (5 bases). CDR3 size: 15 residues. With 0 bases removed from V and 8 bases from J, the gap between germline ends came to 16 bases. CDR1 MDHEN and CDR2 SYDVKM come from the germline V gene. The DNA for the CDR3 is TGTGCCAGCAGTTTATGGGCCGGGAGGGGTAGCGGCTACACCTTC. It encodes CASSLWAGRGSGYTF.

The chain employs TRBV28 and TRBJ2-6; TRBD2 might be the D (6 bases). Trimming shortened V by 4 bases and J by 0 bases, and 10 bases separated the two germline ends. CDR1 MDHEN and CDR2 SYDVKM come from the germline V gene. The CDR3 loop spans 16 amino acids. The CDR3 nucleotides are TGTGCCAGCAGTTCTACGGGGGTCTCTGGGGCCAACGTCCTGACTTTC. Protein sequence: CASSSTGVSGANVLTF. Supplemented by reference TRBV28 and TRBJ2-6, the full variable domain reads DVKVTQSSRYLVKRTGEKVFLECVQDMDHENMFWYRQDPGLGLRLIYFSYDVKMKEKGDIPEGYSVSREKKERFSLILESASTNQTSMYLCASSSTGVSGANVLTFGAGSRLTVL.

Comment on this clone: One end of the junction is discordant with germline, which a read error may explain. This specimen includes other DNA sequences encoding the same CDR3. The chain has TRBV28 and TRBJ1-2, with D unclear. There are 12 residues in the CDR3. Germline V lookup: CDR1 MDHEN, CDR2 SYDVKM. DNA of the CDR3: TGCGCCAGTTCCGCGCTGGGTTATGGCTACACCTTC. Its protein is CASSALGYGYTF.

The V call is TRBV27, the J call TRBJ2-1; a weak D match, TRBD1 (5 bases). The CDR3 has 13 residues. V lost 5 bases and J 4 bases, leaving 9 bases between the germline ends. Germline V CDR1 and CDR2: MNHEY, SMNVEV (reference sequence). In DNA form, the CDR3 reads TGTGCCAGCAGTCCCAGGGTATACAATGAGCAGTTCTTC. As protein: CASSPRVYNEQFF.

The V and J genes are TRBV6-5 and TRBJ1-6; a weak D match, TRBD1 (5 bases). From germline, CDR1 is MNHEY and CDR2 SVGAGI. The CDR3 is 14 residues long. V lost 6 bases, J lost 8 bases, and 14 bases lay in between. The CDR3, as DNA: TGTGCCAGCAGGCCGGGGGAAGCGGATTCACCCCTCCACTTT. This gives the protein CASRPGEADSPLHF.

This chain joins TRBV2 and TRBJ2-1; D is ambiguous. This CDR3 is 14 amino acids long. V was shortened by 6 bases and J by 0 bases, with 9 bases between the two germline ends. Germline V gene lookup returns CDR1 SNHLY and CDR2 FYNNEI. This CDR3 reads CASRHPSSYNEQFF. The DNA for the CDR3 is TGTGCCAGCAGACACCCGAGCTCCTACAATGAGCAGTTCTTC. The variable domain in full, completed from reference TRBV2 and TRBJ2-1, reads EPEVTQTPSHQVTQMGQEVILRCVPISNHLYFYWYRQILGQKVEFLVSFYNNEISEKSEIFDDQFSVERPDGSNFTLKIRSTKLEDSAMYFCASRHPSSYNEQFFGPGTRLTVL.

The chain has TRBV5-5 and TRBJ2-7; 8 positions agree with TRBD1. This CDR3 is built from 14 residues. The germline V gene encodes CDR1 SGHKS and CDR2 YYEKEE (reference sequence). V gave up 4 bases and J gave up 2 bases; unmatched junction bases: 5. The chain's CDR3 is CASSIRDRTYEQYF. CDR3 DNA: TGTGCCAGCAGCATCCGGGACAGGACCTACGAGCAGTACTTC.

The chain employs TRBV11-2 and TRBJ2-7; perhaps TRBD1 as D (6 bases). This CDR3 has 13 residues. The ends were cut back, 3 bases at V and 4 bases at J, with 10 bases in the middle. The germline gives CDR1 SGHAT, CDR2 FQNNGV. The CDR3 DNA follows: TGTGCCAGCAGCTTGATACAGGGTTACGAGCAGTACTTC. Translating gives CASSLIQGYEQYF.

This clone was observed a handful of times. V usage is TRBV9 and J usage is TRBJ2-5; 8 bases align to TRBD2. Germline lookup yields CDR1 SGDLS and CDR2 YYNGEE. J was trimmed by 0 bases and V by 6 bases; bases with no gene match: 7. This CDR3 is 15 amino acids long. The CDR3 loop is CASTRGGSYQETQYF. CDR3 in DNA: TGTGCCAGCACCCGGGGGGGGTCGTACCAAGAGACCCAGTACTTC.

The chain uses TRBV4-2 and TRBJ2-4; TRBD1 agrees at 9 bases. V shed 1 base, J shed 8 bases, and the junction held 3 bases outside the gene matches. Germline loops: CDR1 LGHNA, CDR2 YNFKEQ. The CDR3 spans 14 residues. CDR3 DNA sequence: TGTGCCAGCAGCCAAGTACAGGGGGCGGACATTCAGTACTTC. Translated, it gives CASSQVQGADIQYF.